This passage covers 5 T cell receptor beta chains from one sample sequenced in a study of cytomegalovirus exposure and HLA in healthy donors. The PCR used 60 Vbeta and 13 Jbeta primers. Clones were sequenced by immunoSEQ multiplex PCR, and TCRdb holds only the in-frame ones, with some missing. The sample gives 200,000 to 250,000 clones, over 80% of which show up once; approximately 5.3% is in the top ten. The source material was PBMCs. The receptors shown here come from a woman in her 40s in good health and CMV-seropositive.

The V and J genes are TRBV29-1 and TRBJ2-3, with 7 bases fitting TRBD2. CDR3 size: 15 residues. Germline CDR1 SQVTM, CDR2 ANQGSEA. The V segment lost 2 bases and the J segment 3 bases; nucleotides outside the gene matches: 8. Here the CDR3 DNA reads TGCAGCGTTGAACCGAGCGGGGTCGGGACAGATACGCAGTATTTT. It yields the protein CSVEPSGVGTDTQYF.

The genes are TRBV9 and TRBJ2-3; no clear D. This CDR3 spans 14 amino acids. Germline values: CDR1 SGDLS, CDR2 YYNGEE. The V and J ends lost 0 bases and 2 bases respectively, with 7 bases between them. This CDR3 is CASSVEEFTDTQYF. The CDR3 DNA reads as TGTGCCAGCAGCGTAGAGGAGTTCACAGATACGCAGTATTTT. Using reference TRBV9 and TRBJ2-3 for the parts outside the CDR3, the full variable domain is DSGVTQTPKHLITATGQRVTLRCSPRSGDLSVYWYQQSLDQGLQFLIQYYNGEERAKGNILERFSAQQFPDLHSELNLSSLELGDSALYFCASSVEEFTDTQYFGPGTRLTVL.

This clone was recorded a few times. The V gene is TRBV27, the J gene TRBJ2-2; TRBD2 matches at 7 bases. The V gene's germline CDR1 is MNHEY and CDR2 SMNVEV (reference sequence). V shed 4 bases, J shed 4 bases, and the junction held 6 bases outside the gene matches. The CDR3 has 15 residues. For the CDR3, the DNA is TGTGCCAGCAGTTCTCGCGGGGGAACCACCGGGGAGCTGTTTTTT. It codes for CASSSRGGTTGELFF.

The sample holds one count of this clone. This sequence joins TRBV5-1 and TRBJ2-7; 8 positions match TRBD1. V shed 0 bases and J 2 bases; nucleotides not matched to a gene: 4. There are 15 residues in the CDR3. Germline V CDR1 and CDR2: SGHRS, YFSETQ. The CDR3 nucleotides are TGCGCCAGCAGCTTGGCGCAGGGGGCCACCTACGAGCAGTACTTC. This translates into CASSLAQGATYEQYF.

The CDR3 loop is CASSLGGREQYF. CDR3 DNA sequence: TGCGCCAGCAGCTTGGGAGGGAGAGAGCAGTACTTC. The V and J genes are TRBV5-1 and TRBJ2-7; perhaps TRBD2 as D (5 bases). Germline lookup yields CDR1 SGHRS and CDR2 YFSETQ. The length of the CDR3 is 12 residues. V shed 0 bases and J shed 7 bases, with 8 bases lying between them. The whole variable domain, remainder taken from reference TRBV5-1 and TRBJ2-7, is KAGVTQTPRYLIKTRGQQVTLSCSPISGHRSVSWYQQTPGQGLQFLFEYFSETQRNKGNFPGRFSGRQFSNSRSEMNVSTLELGDSALYLCASSLGGREQYFGPGTRLTVT.